This TCR beta chain was captured in a study of T-cell memory formation after mild COVID-19. This CDR3 has 14 amino acids. The junction had 5 bases not matched to a gene; V was cut back by 4 bases and J by 4 bases. CDR1 ENHRY and CDR2 SYGVKD come from the germline V gene. MiXCR, applied by TCRdb to the 5' RACE reads, yields one record per CDR3 protein. The profile shows about 90,000 distinct CDR3 sequences, around an eighth of them singletons. Study results and limitations: Contracting CD4+ clones sat mainly in CM and EM; CD8+ in EMRA. The appearance of some responding clones in pre-infection memory suggested that cross-reactive memory joined.

This clonotype has only a few counts. Its antigen remains unidentified. The clonotype comes from an adult woman who had mild COVID-19 (a few samples of this study predate the infection). Cell type and time point are not known. V usage is TRBV10-3 and J usage is TRBJ2-3; TRBD1 aligns across 7 bases. Specimen: PBMCs or a T cell subset sorted from them (not recorded which). CDR3 region: CAISGKGAPDTQYF. The CDR3, as DNA: TGTGCCATCAGTGGAAAGGGGGCCCCAGATACGCAGTATTTT.